This T cell receptor beta chain originates from a study of T cells in Graves' hyperthyroidism and ophthalmopathy. Germline V gene lookup returns CDR1 KGHSH and CDR2 LQKENI. The CDR3 sequence is 13 residues long. RNA transcripts yielded amplified TCR beta CDR3 regions. The TCR CDR3 was amplified in a first-round RT-PCR using the HTBI primer set. Each CDR3 protein is one row after TCRdb ran MiXCR on the multiplex PCR reads. The sample consists of about 560,000 distinct CDR3 sequences, 16% of them appearing once. Details on this clonotype: Compared with germline, one end of the junction differs, possibly owing to a read error.

V and J are TRBV18 and TRBJ1-1; D gene uncertain. Sequencing was done on a sample of blood. The sequence was obtained from a woman aged 18-35 years with Graves' hyperthyroidism. The CDR3 DNA follows: TGTGCCAGCTCCGAACAGAGGAACACTGAAGCTTGCTTT. It is translated as CASSEQRNTEACF.